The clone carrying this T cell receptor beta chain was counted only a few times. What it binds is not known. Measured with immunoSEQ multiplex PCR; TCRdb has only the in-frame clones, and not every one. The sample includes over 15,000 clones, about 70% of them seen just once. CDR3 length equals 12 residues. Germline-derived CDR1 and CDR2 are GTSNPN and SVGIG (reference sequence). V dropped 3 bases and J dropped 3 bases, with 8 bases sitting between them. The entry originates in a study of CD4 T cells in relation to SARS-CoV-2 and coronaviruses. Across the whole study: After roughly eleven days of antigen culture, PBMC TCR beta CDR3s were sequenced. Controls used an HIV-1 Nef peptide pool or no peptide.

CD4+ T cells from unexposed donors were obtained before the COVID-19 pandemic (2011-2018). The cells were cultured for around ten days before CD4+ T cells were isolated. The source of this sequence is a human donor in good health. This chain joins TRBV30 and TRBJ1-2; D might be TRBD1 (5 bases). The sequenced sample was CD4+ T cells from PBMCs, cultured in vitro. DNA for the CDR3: TGTGCCTGGAGGCAGGGTGACTATGGCTACACCTTC. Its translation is CAWRQGDYGYTF.